This T cell receptor beta chain was recovered during a study of shared clonotypes between healthy human individuals. The study's findings and limits: Blood was the only sampled material, and tissue repertoires likely differ.

Libraries were prepared by immunoSEQ multiplex PCR; TCRdb keeps only in-frame clonotypes and omits some of them. The data show hundreds of thousands of clones, with roughly 77% seen just once and roughly 13% held by the top ten. With 3 bases clipped from V and 3 bases from J, the junction kept 5 bases outside the gene matches. The length of the CDR3 is 17 residues. From germline, CDR1 is KGHSH and CDR2 LQKENI. This clone was seen only a few times. Its antigen is as yet unknown. Sequencing was performed on PBMCs. The chain links TRBV18 to TRBJ2-3; 14 bases agree with TRBD2. This TCR came from a woman in her 40s in good health. Some clones in this sample may be carry-over from other donors' samples. DNA for the CDR3: TGTGCCAGCTCACCCTCCCGGACTAGCGGGGGGACAGATACGCAGTATTTT. This encodes CASSPSRTSGGTDTQYF.